Each of the 18 T cell receptor beta chains below was sequenced from the same sample in a study of OX40 agonist ivuxolimab in advanced cancers. The method was immunoSEQ multiplex PCR; TCRdb's version includes in-frame clones alone and lacks a portion of them. The sample lists about 100,000 clones, around 93% occurring once. Here the sequenced sample was CD4+ or CD8+ T cells sorted from blood, taken in a trial of the OX40 agonist ivuxolimab. Every receptor here comes from an adult with an advanced solid tumor such as melanoma, head and neck, liver or kidney cancer.

J is TRBJ2-2 and V is TRBV9; the D is unclear. Trimming pared 4 bases from V and 3 bases from J, leaving 4 bases between. The CDR3 extends over 12 amino acids. Germline V gives CDR1 SGDLS, CDR2 YYNGEE. CDR3 sequence reads: CASSPDTGELFF. Here the CDR3 DNA reads TGTGCCAGCAGCCCCGACACCGGGGAGCTGTTTTTT.

The chain links TRBV5-1 to TRBJ1-1, with a tentative D call TRBD1 (6 bases). This CDR3 contains 15 residues. Germline V gene lookup returns CDR1 SGHRS and CDR2 YFSETQ. V dropped 3 bases and J dropped 4 bases, with 16 bases sitting between them. The CDR3 coding sequence is TGCGCCAGCAGCTCCTCCCGGCGGGGGCCCACTGAAGCTTTCTTT. Its translation: CASSSSRRGPTEAFF.

The rearrangement joins TRBV20-1 to TRBJ2-1; no reliable D call. This CDR3 has 11 residues. Germline lookup yields CDR1 DFQATT and CDR2 SNEGSKA (reference sequence). The V end lost 1 base, the J end lost 5 bases, and 3 bases lay between the germline ends. CDR3 coding DNA: TGCAGTGCTAGAGGGGACAATGAGCAGTTCTTC. Its translation is CSARGDNEQFF.

CDR3: CATSRGAGGSDTQYF. CDR3 bases: TGTGCCACCAGCAGGGGGGCGGGAGGCTCAGATACGCAGTATTTT. This chain joins TRBV15 and TRBJ2-3, with 8 bases that match TRBD2. There are 15 residues in the CDR3. V was clipped by 3 bases and J by 4 bases; unmatched bases: 6. In germline, CDR1 is LNHNV, CDR2 YYDKDF (reference sequence).

V is TRBV5-4 and J is TRBJ2-2, with 9 bases fitting TRBD2. This CDR3 region has 17 residues. The germline gives CDR1 SGHNT, CDR2 YYREEE (reference sequence). V was pared by 4 bases and J by 0 bases, with 7 bases of the junction left unmatched. The CDR3 loop reads CASSPHRLAANTGELFF. The DNA of the CDR3 is TGTGCCAGCAGCCCCCACCGACTAGCGGCGAACACCGGGGAGCTGTTTTTT.

J is TRBJ2-4 and V is TRBV19; D unclear. Trimming took 3 bases from V and 0 from J, leaving 12 bases between them. Germline V gene data show CDR1 as LNHDA and CDR2 as SQIVND (reference sequence). This CDR3 is built from 16 residues. The CDR3 reads CASSIETRLAKNIQYF. The CDR3 DNA reads as TGTGCCAGTAGTATCGAGACCCGACTAGCCAAAAACATTCAGTACTTC.

Only one count was recorded for this clone. V gene TRBV6-4 combines with J gene TRBJ2-2; D gene unclear. Germline V gives CDR1 MRHNA, CDR2 SNTAGT. The CDR3 runs to 13 residues. V lost 1 base and J 5 bases, leaving 5 bases between the germline ends. CDR3 DNA sequence: TGTGCCAGCAGTGACTTTTGGACCGGGGAGCTGTTTTTT. It yields the protein CASSDFWTGELFF.

There are a few counts of this clone. The V gene is TRBV11-3, the J gene TRBJ1-1; D is uncertain. Germline V gene lookup returns CDR1 SGHNT and CDR2 YENEEA. Trimming removed 5 bases from V and 4 bases from J, with 11 bases in between. This CDR3 has 13 residues. CDR3 bases: TGTGCCAGCAGCCCCTATGAGGGCACTGAAGCTTTCTTT. Translation gives CASSPYEGTEAFF. Filled out from reference TRBV11-3 and TRBJ1-1, the complete variable domain reads EAGVVQSPRYKIIEKKQPVAFWCNPISGHNTLYWYLQNLGQGPELLIRYENEEAVDDSQLPKDRFSAERLKGVDSTLKIQPAELGDSAVYLCASSPYEGTEAFFGQGTRLTVV.

The chain uses TRBV4-3 and TRBJ2-7; 9 positions match TRBD1. V dropped 6 bases and J dropped 3; count of bases not matched to a gene: 9. CDR3 length equals 15 residues. The germline gives CDR1 LGHNA, CDR2 YSLEER. The CDR3 DNA sequence: TGCGCCAGCAGGCAGGGGGACAGGGATGGCTACGAGCAGTACTTC. Translated, it gives CASRQGDRDGYEQYF.

This clone was seen a single time. The V gene is TRBV25-1, the J gene TRBJ2-1; D is uncertain. Trimming removed 1 base at V and 0 bases at J, with 10 bases between. CDR3 size: 16 residues. Germline CDR1 and CDR2: MGHDK and SYGVNS. In DNA, the CDR3 is TGTGCCAGCAGTGAATCTGGCGGAAGCTCCTACAATGAGCAGTTCTTC. This sequence encodes CASSESGGSSYNEQFF.

The chain uses TRBV18 and TRBJ1-1; D is undetermined. V gave up 7 bases and J gave up 8 bases, with 23 bases separating them. Germline CDR1 reads KGHSH; CDR2 reads LQKENI. The CDR3 contains 15 residues. Written as DNA, the CDR3 is TGTGCCAGCTGCCCAACCACGGGGAGTTTGGGAGAAGCTTTCTTT. Its protein product is CASCPTTGSLGEAFF.

The chain combines TRBV10-3 with TRBJ1-2, with 7 bases identical to TRBD1. CDR1 ENHRY and CDR2 SYGVKD come from the germline V gene. Germline trimming cut 3 bases from V and 6 bases from J; bases unmatched to any gene: 16. The CDR3 contains 17 residues. The CDR3 loop reads CAISDQSSRQGVDGYTF. CDR3 coding DNA: TGTGCCATCAGTGATCAGAGCTCGCGCCAGGGGGTTGATGGCTACACCTTC.

V gene TRBV2 combines with J gene TRBJ2-7; perhaps TRBD2 as D (5 bases). This CDR3 contains 12 residues. Germline-derived CDR1 and CDR2 are SNHLY and FYNNEI. The V gene lost 6 bases and the J gene lost 11 bases, with 17 bases spanning the gap. CDR3 nucleotides: TGTGCCAGCAGCGTGGGTCTTCGAGGGAAGTACTTC. Amino acids: CASSVGLRGKYF.

Here the CDR3 reads CASSQVGGRADGELFF. CDR3 nucleotides: TGTGCCAGCAGCCAAGTTGGCGGGAGGGCCGACGGGGAGCTGTTTTTT. The chain employs TRBV4-2 and TRBJ2-2; 9 bases map to TRBD2. Germline V gene lookup returns CDR1 LGHNA and CDR2 YNFKEQ. The CDR3 has 16 amino acids. Unmatched junction bases numbered 7, after V lost 1 base and J lost 7 bases.

The rearrangement joins TRBV5-8 to TRBJ1-2, with 10 bases identical to TRBD1. This CDR3 comprises 16 residues. Per germline, CDR1 SGHTS and CDR2 YDEGEE. The V segment lost 6 bases and the J segment 4 bases; nucleotides outside the gene matches: 12. The CDR3 coding sequence is TGTGCCAGCACCGTACTCCCGGGACAGGGGATCTATGGCTACACCTTC. Amino acid sequence: CASTVLPGQGIYGYTF.

This rearrangement joins TRBV4-3 to TRBJ1-4; D possibly corresponds to TRBD1 (5 bases). Per germline, CDR1 LGHNA and CDR2 YSLEER. The V end lost 4 bases, the J end lost 8 bases, and 14 bases lay between the germline ends. The length of the CDR3 is 14 residues. The CDR3 protein is CASSPTDSREKLFF. In DNA form, the CDR3 reads TGCGCCAGCAGCCCGACAGACTCTAGGGAAAAACTGTTTTTT.

This chain uses TRBV6-5 with TRBJ1-4, with TRBD1 as a possible D gene (5 bases). Germline CDR1 reads MNHEY; CDR2 reads SVGAGI. CDR3 length: 14 amino acids. The V end lost 6 bases, the J end lost 0 bases, and 8 bases lay between the germline ends. CDR3 in amino acids: CASRRTPTNEKLFF. The DNA for the CDR3 is TGTGCCAGCAGAAGGACACCAACTAATGAAAAACTGTTTTTT.

V usage is TRBV27 and J usage is TRBJ1-1; D perhaps matches TRBD1 (6 bases). V gave up 6 bases and J gave up 4 bases, with 12 bases separating them. Germline V gene data show CDR1 as MNHEY and CDR2 as SMNVEV (reference sequence). The CDR3 contains 13 residues. As DNA, the CDR3 is TGTGCCAGCAGCGGACAGCGCGTCACTGAAGCTTTCTTT. Amino acid sequence: CASSGQRVTEAFF.